These 4 T cell receptor beta chains were sequenced from one sample in a study of identical twins. From the 5' RACE reads, TCRdb called clonotypes with MiXCR, one entry per CDR3 protein. The data show 690,000 or so distinct CDR3 sequences, 8.5% to 9% seen once. This sample also appeared in a second study, on yellow fever vaccine responses in identical twins.

The sequencing sample was made of PBMCs. These TCRs come from a woman between 18 and 29 years old in good health.

This clonotype was picked up many times. The chain joins TRBV28 to TRBJ1-1, with D possibly matching TRBD1 (6 bases). The CDR3 runs 13 residues. Between the trimmed V and J ends, which lost 5 bases and 5 bases, there was a span of 12 bases. Germline V lookup: CDR1 MDHEN, CDR2 SYDVKM. The CDR3 loop is CASSANRDTEAFF. The CDR3 DNA reads as TGTGCCAGCAGTGCCAACAGGGATACTGAAGCTTTCTTT.

This chain joins TRBV28 and TRBJ2-3, with a possible D match to TRBD2 (5 bases). Germline CDR1 and CDR2: MDHEN and SYDVKM. V was trimmed by 5 bases and J by 4 bases, leaving 13 bases between them. The CDR3 covers 14 residues. The CDR3 loop is CASSTVGRADTQYF. The CDR3 DNA reads as TGTGCCAGCAGTACGGTAGGGCGGGCAGATACGCAGTATTTT.

The V and J genes are TRBV7-2 and TRBJ2-6; D is unclear. The CDR3 covers 14 residues. Germline V gene data show CDR1 as SGHTA and CDR2 as FQGNSA. Trimming pared 2 bases from V and 3 bases from J, leaving 5 bases between. CDR3 bases: TGTGCCAGCAGCTTACTTGTTGGGGCCAACGTCCTGACTTTC. Residues: CASSLLVGANVLTF.

The V call is TRBV30, the J call TRBJ2-5; 8 bases map to TRBD1. There are 14 residues in the CDR3. The ends lost 5 bases at V and 5 bases at J; junction bases unmatched: 10. Germline CDR1 is GTSNPN and CDR2 is SVGIG (reference sequence). The CDR3 is CAWVQGAGGETQYF. The CDR3 nucleotides read TGTGCCTGGGTTCAGGGGGCTGGCGGCGAGACCCAGTACTTC.